This T cell receptor (beta chain) was captured by sequencing in a study of human T cells and chemical hapten exposure. Looking at the study overall: Upper-back patches of 0.01% DPC were read at 6 days.

A word on this clonotype: Its antigen is currently unknown.

Notes on the study in general: TCRs whose frequency exceeded 1 in 1000 remained the same following DPC sensitization. Expanded TCR counts at PT1 were positively correlated with the patch test score.

Using its own MiXCR run on the RACE reads, TCRdb lists one record per CDR3 protein. The sample contains roughly 260,000 distinct CDR3 sequences, approximately 8.6% of which appear only once. Sample time point: pre-sensitization, week 0. The sample's treatment: therapeutic diphenylcyclopropenone sensitization with weekly scalp DPC. The starting material was whole blood, obtained in connection with sensitization to the hapten diphenylcyclopropenone (DPC). The sequence came from a woman aged 40 to 50 with alopecia areata. Some clones in this sample may be carry-over from other donors' samples.

The CDR3 spells CASSQDWLPSDTQYF. CDR3 DNA sequence: TGCGCCAGCAGCCAAGACTGGTTACCATCAGATACGCAGTATTTT. This chain connects TRBV4-1 to TRBJ2-3; D uncertain. The CDR3 extends over 15 amino acids. Germline lookup yields CDR1 MGHRA and CDR2 YSYEKL. With 0 bases removed from V and 4 bases from J, the gap between germline ends came to 11 bases.